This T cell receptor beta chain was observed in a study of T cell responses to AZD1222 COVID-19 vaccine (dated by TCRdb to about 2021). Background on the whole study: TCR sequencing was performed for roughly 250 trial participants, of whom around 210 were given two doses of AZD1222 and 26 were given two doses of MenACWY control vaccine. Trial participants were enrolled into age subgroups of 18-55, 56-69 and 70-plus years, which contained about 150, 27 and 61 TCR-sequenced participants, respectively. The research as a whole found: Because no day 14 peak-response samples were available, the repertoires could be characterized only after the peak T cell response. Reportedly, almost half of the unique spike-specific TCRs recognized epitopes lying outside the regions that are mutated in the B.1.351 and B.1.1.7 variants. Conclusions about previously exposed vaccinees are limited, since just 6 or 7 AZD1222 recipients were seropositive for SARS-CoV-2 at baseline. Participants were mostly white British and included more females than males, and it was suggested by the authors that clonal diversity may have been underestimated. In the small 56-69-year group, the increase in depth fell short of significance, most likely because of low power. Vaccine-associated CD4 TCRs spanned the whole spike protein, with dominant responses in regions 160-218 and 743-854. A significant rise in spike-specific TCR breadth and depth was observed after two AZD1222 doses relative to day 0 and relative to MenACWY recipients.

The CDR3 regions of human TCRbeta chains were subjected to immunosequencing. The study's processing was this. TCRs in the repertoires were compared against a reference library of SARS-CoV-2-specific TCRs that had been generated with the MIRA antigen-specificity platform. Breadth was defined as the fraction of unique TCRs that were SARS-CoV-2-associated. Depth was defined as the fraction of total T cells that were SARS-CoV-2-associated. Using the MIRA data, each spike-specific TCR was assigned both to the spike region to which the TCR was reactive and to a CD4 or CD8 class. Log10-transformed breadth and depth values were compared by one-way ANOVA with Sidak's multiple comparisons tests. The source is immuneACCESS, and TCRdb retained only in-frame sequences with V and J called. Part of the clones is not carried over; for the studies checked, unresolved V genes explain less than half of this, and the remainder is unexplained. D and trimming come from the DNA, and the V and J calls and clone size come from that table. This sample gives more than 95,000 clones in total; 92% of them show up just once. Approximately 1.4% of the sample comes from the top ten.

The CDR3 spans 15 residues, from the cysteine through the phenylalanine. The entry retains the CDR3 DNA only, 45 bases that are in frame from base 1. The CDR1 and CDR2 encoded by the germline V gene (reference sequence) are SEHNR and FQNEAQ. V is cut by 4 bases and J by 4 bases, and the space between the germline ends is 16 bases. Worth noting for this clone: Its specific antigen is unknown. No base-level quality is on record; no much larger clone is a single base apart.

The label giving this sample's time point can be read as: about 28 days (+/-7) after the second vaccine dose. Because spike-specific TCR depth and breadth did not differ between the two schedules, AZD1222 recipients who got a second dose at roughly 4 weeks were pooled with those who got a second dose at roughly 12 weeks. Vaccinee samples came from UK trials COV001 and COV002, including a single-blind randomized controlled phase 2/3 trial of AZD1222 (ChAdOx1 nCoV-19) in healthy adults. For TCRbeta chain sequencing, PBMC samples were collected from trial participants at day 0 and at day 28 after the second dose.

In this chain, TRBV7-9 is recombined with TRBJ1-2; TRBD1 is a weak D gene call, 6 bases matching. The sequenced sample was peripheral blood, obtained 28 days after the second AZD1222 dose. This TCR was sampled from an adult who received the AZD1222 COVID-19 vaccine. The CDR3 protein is CASSWGAAPSYGYTF. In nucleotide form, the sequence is TGTGCCAGCAGCTGGGGGGCCGCTCCAAGCTATGGCTACACCTTC.